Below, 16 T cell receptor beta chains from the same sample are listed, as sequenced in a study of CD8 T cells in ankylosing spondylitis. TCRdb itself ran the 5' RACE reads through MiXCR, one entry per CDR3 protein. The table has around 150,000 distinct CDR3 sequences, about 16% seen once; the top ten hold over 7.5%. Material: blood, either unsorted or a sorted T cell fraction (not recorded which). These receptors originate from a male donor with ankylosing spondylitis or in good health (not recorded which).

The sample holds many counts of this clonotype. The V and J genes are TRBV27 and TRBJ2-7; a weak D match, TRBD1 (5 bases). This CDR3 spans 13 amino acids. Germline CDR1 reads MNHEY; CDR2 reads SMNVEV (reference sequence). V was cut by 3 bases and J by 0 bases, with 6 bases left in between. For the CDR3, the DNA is TGTGCCAGCAGTTTCGACAGCTCCTACGAGCAGTACTTC. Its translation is CASSFDSSYEQYF.

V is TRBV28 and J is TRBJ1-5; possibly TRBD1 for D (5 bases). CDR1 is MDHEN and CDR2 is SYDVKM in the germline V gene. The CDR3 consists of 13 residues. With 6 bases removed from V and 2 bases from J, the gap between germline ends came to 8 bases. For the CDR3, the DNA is TGTGCCAGCAGCACCAGGGGCAATCAGCCCCAGCATTTT. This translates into CASSTRGNQPQHF.

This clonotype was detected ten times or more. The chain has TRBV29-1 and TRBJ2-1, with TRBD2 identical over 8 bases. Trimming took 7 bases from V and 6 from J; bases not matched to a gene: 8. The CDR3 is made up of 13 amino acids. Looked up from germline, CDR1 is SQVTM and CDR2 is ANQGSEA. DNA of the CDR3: TGCAGCGCCTGGGGACTAGGGACCAATGAGCAGTTCTTC. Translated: CSAWGLGTNEQFF.

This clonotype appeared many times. This CDR3 is CASRRTSGFTDTQYF. In DNA, the CDR3 is TGTGCCAGCAGAAGGACTAGCGGTTTCACAGATACGCAGTATTTT. This sequence joins TRBV6-4 and TRBJ2-3; 10 bases map to TRBD2. Germline CDR1 is MRHNA and CDR2 is SNTAGT. V was pared by 6 bases and J by 2 bases, with 5 bases of the junction left unmatched. The CDR3 extends over 15 amino acids.

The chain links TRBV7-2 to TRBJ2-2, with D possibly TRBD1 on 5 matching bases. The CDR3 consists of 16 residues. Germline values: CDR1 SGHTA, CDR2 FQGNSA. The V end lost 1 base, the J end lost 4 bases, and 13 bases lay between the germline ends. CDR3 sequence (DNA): TGTGCCAGCAGCTTAGTTGCTCAGGGCCCCACCGGGGAGCTGTTTTTT. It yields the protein CASSLVAQGPTGELFF.

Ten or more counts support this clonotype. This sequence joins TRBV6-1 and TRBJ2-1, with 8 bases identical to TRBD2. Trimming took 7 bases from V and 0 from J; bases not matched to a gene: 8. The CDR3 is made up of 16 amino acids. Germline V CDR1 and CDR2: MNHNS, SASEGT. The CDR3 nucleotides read TGTGCCAGCAACATAAATAGCGGGAACTCCTACAATGAGCAGTTCTTC. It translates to CASNINSGNSYNEQFF.

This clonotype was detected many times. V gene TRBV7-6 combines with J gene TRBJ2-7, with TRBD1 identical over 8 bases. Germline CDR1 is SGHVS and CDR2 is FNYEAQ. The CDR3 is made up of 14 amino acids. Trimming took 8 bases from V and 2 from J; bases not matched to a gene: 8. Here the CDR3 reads CASSEAGGPYEQYF. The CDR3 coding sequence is TGTGCCAGCTCCGAGGCAGGGGGCCCCTACGAGCAGTACTTC.

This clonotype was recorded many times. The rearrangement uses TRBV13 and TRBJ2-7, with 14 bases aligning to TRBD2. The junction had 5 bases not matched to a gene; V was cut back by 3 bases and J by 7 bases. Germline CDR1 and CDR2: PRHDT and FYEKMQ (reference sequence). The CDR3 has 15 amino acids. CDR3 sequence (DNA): TGTGCCAGCAGCTTCCGGACTAGCGGGAGGACAGAGCAGTACTTC. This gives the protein CASSFRTSGRTEQYF.

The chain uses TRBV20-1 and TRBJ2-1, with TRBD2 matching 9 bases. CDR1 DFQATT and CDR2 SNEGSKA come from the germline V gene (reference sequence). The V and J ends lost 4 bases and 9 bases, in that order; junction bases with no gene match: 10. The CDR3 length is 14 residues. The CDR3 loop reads CSAIRAASGIEQFF. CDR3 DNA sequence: TGCAGTGCTATACGTGCGGCTAGCGGGATTGAGCAGTTCTTC.

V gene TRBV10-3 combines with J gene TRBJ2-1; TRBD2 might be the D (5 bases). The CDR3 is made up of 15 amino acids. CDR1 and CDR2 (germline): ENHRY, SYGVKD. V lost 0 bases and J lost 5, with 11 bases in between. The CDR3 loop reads CAISESLPGNNEQFF. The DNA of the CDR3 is TGTGCCATCAGTGAGTCGCTTCCGGGAAACAATGAGCAGTTCTTC.

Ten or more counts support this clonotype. The CDR3 loop is CASSLHGGQPQHF. Here the CDR3 DNA reads TGCGCCAGCAGCTTGCACGGGGGTCAGCCCCAGCATTTT. This chain uses TRBV5-1 with TRBJ1-5; D is possibly TRBD1 (5 bases). The CDR3 is 13 residues long. CDR1 SGHRS and CDR2 YFSETQ come from the germline V gene. V was shortened by 1 base and J by 6 bases, with 8 bases between the two germline ends.

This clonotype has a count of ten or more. In nucleotides, the CDR3 is TGCAGCGTTGGTCGGTCCGGCTCGATAGGGGAAGCTTTCTTT. This encodes CSVGRSGSIGEAFF. This chain links TRBV29-1 with TRBJ1-1; D remains ambiguous. The CDR3 sequence is 14 residues long. Trimming took 4 bases from V and 8 from J, leaving 20 bases between them. The V gene's germline CDR1 is SQVTM and CDR2 ANQGSEA.

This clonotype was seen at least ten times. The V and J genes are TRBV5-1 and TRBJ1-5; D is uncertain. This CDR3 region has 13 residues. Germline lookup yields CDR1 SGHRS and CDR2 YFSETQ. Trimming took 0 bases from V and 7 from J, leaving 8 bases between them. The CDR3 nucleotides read TGCGCCAGCAGCTTGGGGGCGGAACAGCCCCAGCATTTT. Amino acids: CASSLGAEQPQHF.

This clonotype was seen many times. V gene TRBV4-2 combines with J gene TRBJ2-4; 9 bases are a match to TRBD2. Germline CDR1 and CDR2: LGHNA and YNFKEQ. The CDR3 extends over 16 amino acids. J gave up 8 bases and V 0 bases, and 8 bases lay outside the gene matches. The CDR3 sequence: CASSQDGGSGSYIQYF. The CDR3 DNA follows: TGTGCCAGCAGCCAAGATGGGGGTAGCGGGAGTTACATTCAGTACTTC.

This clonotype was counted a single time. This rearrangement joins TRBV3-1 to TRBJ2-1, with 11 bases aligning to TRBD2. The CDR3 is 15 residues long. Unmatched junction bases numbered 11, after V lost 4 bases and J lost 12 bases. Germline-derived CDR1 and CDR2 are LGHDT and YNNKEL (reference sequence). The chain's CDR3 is CASSPPVAGGPWQFF. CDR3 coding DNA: TGTGCCAGCAGCCCCCCGGTAGCGGGAGGGCCTTGGCAGTTCTTC.

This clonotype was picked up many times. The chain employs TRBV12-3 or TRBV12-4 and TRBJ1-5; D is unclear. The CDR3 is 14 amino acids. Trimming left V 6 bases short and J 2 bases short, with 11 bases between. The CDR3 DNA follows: TGTGCCAGCAGCCTGACATTCCGCAATCAGCCCCAGCATTTT. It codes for CASSLTFRNQPQHF.